The T cell receptor (beta chain) described here comes from a study of neoadjuvant anti-PD-1 for oral cavity cancer. Some clones are missing from TCRdb's copy, which holds only in-frame ones; the method was immunoSEQ multiplex PCR. There are approximately 10,000 clones in the sample; roughly three fifths occur only once, and around 4.6% lies in the top ten. Germline V gene sequence: CDR1 SEHNR, CDR2 FQNEAQ (reference sequence). Trimming removed 2 bases from V and 1 base from J; junction bases left unmatched: 3. CDR3 length: 15 amino acids. Specified time point: after neoadjuvant nivolumab, at surgical resection. PBMCs were not maintained or expanded in culture before analysis.

This chain connects TRBV7-9 to TRBJ2-3; 7 bases align to TRBD2. This TCR derives from a person aged 35-79 years with oral cavity squamous cell carcinoma. The specimen was PBMCs, collected after nivolumab (anti-PD-1) treatment. The CDR3 region has the DNA TGTGCCAGCAGCTTAAGTCGGGGGGGCACAGATACGCAGTATTTT. Translating it yields CASSLSRGGTDTQYF.